This T cell receptor beta chain was recorded in a study of regulatory T cells in long-lasting Graves disease. To note about this clonotype: Its antigen is not identified.

The CDR3 runs to 15 residues. In germline, CDR1 is KGHSH, CDR2 LQKENI. Trimming removed 5 bases from V and 2 bases from J; junction bases left unmatched: 5. CDR3-region Arm-PCR and iRepertoire HTBI primers produced the TCR beta libraries. In the authors' workflow: Segment identification across samples yielded around 64 TRBV and more than 11 TRBJ segments. TCRdb redid the calling of the multiplex PCR reads with MiXCR, one entry per CDR3 protein. The V and J calls come from TCRdb's annotation, not from the publication. This table has about 290,000 distinct CDR3 sequences, 22% appearing once. Study findings and constraints: Persistent-disease Graves' patients showed less TCR diversity than new cases. New patients shared fewer public clonotypes (approximately 970) than persistent patients did (about 2,700).

Time point defined: persistent/refractory GD, antithyroid drugs over 5 years with positive TRAb. From PBMCs, RNA was extracted and then used to make the TCR library. It was an endocrinology department in Xi'an, China, that provided the patients. The sequenced sample was peripheral blood mononuclear cells (PBMCs), obtained when the disease was refractory, from a patient treated with antithyroid drugs. The gene calls are TRBV18 and TRBJ1-5, with 8 bases lining up with TRBD1. This clonotype was sampled from a female donor with Graves disease. The CDR3 nucleotides read TGTGCCAGCTCAGGACAGGGAACAGGCAATCAGCCCCAGCATTTT. Translated: CASSGQGTGNQPQHF.